A selection of T cell receptor beta chains follows, all from one sample in a study of identical twins. TCRdb recomputed calls from the 5' RACE reads with MiXCR, one row per CDR3 protein. Here the sample spans about 700,000 distinct CDR3 sequences, 8.6% being singletons. The same sample was also studied in work on yellow fever vaccine responses in identical twins.

The sequencing input was PBMCs. The receptors were gathered from a woman aged 18-29 years in good health. The CDR3 runs from the conserved cysteine through the conserved F or W. The D gene is left open where the match is weak. The size of a clone is reported for some rows only, either as once, few or many, or as a class for expanded clones.

abundance: NA
d_gene: TRBD2
v_gene: TRBV3-1
j_gene: TRBJ2-5
CDR3nt: TGTGCCGCTCGAGCGGGGAGCGAAGAGACCCAGTACTTC
CDR3aa: CAARAGSEETQYF

abundance: few
d_gene: NA
v_gene: TRBV6-2/TRBV6-3
j_gene: TRBJ2-5
CDR3nt: TGTGCCAGCAGTCCGGGACTTGGCCTGGAGACCCAGTACTTC
CDR3aa: CASSPGLGLETQYF

abundance: few
d_gene: TRBD1
v_gene: TRBV20-1
j_gene: TRBJ1-1
CDR3nt: TGCAGCAACAGGGGATCCACTGAAGCTTTCTTT
CDR3aa: CSNRGSTEAFF

abundance: NA
d_gene: TRBD1
v_gene: TRBV6-2/TRBV6-3
j_gene: TRBJ2-7
CDR3nt: TGTGCCAGCCGAAGACAGGGTCCCTCCTACGAGCAGTACTTC
CDR3aa: CASRRQGPSYEQYF

abundance: few
d_gene: TRBD1
v_gene: TRBV28
j_gene: TRBJ2-1
CDR3nt: TGTGCCAGTCTCTCGGGACAGCTTTACAATGAGCAGTTCTTC
CDR3aa: CASLSGQLYNEQFF

abundance: many
d_gene: NA
v_gene: TRBV9
j_gene: TRBJ2-2
CDR3nt: TGTGCCAGCAGCGCAGGGAACACCGGGGAGCTGTTTTTT
CDR3aa: CASSAGNTGELFF

abundance: NA
d_gene: TRBD2
v_gene: TRBV20-1
j_gene: TRBJ2-1
CDR3nt: TGCAGTGCTAAGCTAGCGGGCTACAATGAGCAGTTCTTC
CDR3aa: CSAKLAGYNEQFF

abundance: many
d_gene: TRBD2
v_gene: TRBV7-9
j_gene: TRBJ2-1
CDR3nt: TGTGCCAGCAATTGGCTAGCGGGAGTTGGTGAGCAGTTCTTC
CDR3aa: CASNWLAGVGEQFF

abundance: NA
d_gene: TRBD2
v_gene: TRBV5-1
j_gene: TRBJ2-1
CDR3nt: TGCGCCAGCAGCGGGACTAGCGGGGGTTATGAGCAGTTCTTC
CDR3aa: CASSGTSGGYEQFF

abundance: few
d_gene: TRBD2
v_gene: TRBV5-6
j_gene: TRBJ2-5
CDR3nt: TGTGCCAGCAGCTTACAGGCAACTAGCGGGAGCACCGAGACCCAGTACTTC
CDR3aa: CASSLQATSGSTETQYF

abundance: NA
d_gene: NA
v_gene: TRBV9
j_gene: TRBJ2-3
CDR3nt: TGTGCCAGCCAGGCGGAGGGGGACAGCTGGACGTCACGTACGCAGTATTTT
CDR3aa: CASQAEGDSWTSRTQYF

abundance: NA
d_gene: NA
v_gene: TRBV20-1
j_gene: TRBJ2-1
CDR3nt: TGCAGTGCTCGCCCTTATGTTAGCGGTTACTACAATGAGCAGTTCTTC
CDR3aa: CSARPYVSGYYNEQFF

abundance: NA
d_gene: NA
v_gene: TRBV2
j_gene: TRBJ2-7
CDR3nt: TGTGCCAGCAGTGGGCGAGGGGCAGCCGGCCAGCAGTACTTC
CDR3aa: CASSGRGAAGQQYF

abundance: NA
d_gene: NA
v_gene: TRBV5-5
j_gene: TRBJ1-2
CDR3nt: TGTGCCAGCAGTTTGTATGTTGAGGGACTTTATGGCTACACCTTC
CDR3aa: CASSLYVEGLYGYTF

abundance: few
d_gene: TRBD1
v_gene: TRBV9
j_gene: TRBJ1-4
CDR3nt: TGTGCCAGCAGCGGAGGAGTTATCGGACAGGGGGACGGGTCTAATGAAAAACTGTTTTTT
CDR3aa: CASSGGVIGQGDGSNEKLFF

abundance: NA
d_gene: TRBD1
v_gene: TRBV20-1
j_gene: TRBJ2-6
CDR3nt: TGCAGTGCGTCGGGACAGGGGTTGCCTGGGGCCAACGTCCTGACTTTC
CDR3aa: CSASGQGLPGANVLTF

abundance: NA
d_gene: TRBD2
v_gene: TRBV7-9
j_gene: TRBJ2-5
CDR3nt: TGTGCCAGCAGCCGTATGCGGGGGGTGCAAGAGACCCAGTACTTC
CDR3aa: CASSRMRGVQETQYF

abundance: many
d_gene: NA
v_gene: TRBV4-3
j_gene: TRBJ2-6
CDR3nt: TGCGCCAGCAGCCAAAGTATTGGTACTGGGGCCAACGTCCTGACTTTC
CDR3aa: CASSQSIGTGANVLTF

abundance: many
d_gene: NA
v_gene: TRBV12-3/TRBV12-4
j_gene: TRBJ1-1
CDR3nt: TGTGCCAGCAGTTTCCAGGGGAACACTGAAGCTTTCTTT
CDR3aa: CASSFQGNTEAFF

abundance: few
d_gene: NA
v_gene: TRBV12-3/TRBV12-4
j_gene: TRBJ2-7
CDR3nt: TGTGCCAGCAGCAAATCCCTTAACTACGAGCAGTACTTC
CDR3aa: CASSKSLNYEQYF